This TCR beta chain derives from a study of cytomegalovirus exposure and HLA in healthy donors. Germline V gives CDR1 SGHNT, CDR2 YYREEE (reference sequence). V was clipped by 3 bases and J by 7 bases; unmatched bases: 7. CDR3 size: 15 residues. Study-level findings and limits: Researchers reportedly found TCR beta sequences accurately predicted most subjects' HLA-A and HLA-B alleles. Researchers had no immune exposure information except CMV serostatus available. According to an earlier analysis, most TCR beta V segments yielded productive rearrangements about 90% or about 30% of the time.

The PCR had 60 Vbeta and 13 Jbeta primers. Produced via immunoSEQ multiplex PCR; TCRdb's table is partial and in-frame only. Among roughly 120,000 clones listed, approximately 15% were seen once. A remark on this clone: The antigen remains unidentified.

Donors were ostensibly healthy at sampling, although undocumented immune exposures were probable. The sequencing sample was made of PBMCs. The receptor was isolated from a woman between 18 and 30 years old in good health and CMV-seronegative. The chain recombines TRBV5-4 with TRBJ2-1, with 10 bases identical to TRBD2. This CDR3 reads CASSWSGTSVNEQFF. The CDR3 DNA reads as TGTGCCAGCAGCTGGTCCGGGACTAGCGTTAATGAGCAGTTCTTC.